This passage covers 23 T cell receptor beta chains from one sample sequenced in a study of shared clonotypes between healthy human individuals. The assay was immunoSEQ multiplex PCR, and TCRdb's table has in-frame clones only and misses some. The sample lists about 820,000 clones, 80% to 95% occurring once. Naive CD8 cells lacked CD45RO, underwent positive selection for CCR7 and left out terminally differentiated effector memory CD45RA+ cells. Material: naive CD8+ T cells sorted from blood. The receptors come from a man aged 25-45 years in good health.

The V gene is TRBV28, the J gene TRBJ1-4; no clear D. The V gene's germline CDR1 is MDHEN and CDR2 SYDVKM. V was cut by 6 bases and J by 2 bases, with 10 bases left in between. This CDR3 is 14 amino acids long. The CDR3 region has the DNA TGTGCCAGCAGGGCCCGGCGCACTAATGAAAAACTGTTTTTT. The encoded protein is CASRARRTNEKLFF. Looking up the rest from reference TRBV28 and TRBJ1-4 gives the full variable domain: DVKVTQSSRYLVKRTGEKVFLECVQDMDHENMFWYRQDPGLGLRLIYFSYDVKMKEKGDIPEGYSVSREKKERFSLILESASTNQTSMYLCASRARRTNEKLFFGSGTQLSVL.

This chain uses TRBV5-5 with TRBJ2-7, with D possibly TRBD1 on 5 matching bases. The V gene's germline CDR1 is SGHKS and CDR2 YYEKEE (reference sequence). Trimming removed 0 bases at V and 3 bases at J, with 10 bases between. The CDR3 runs 14 residues. This CDR3 reads CASSLGGTGYEQYF. For the CDR3, the DNA is TGTGCCAGCAGCTTGGGAGGTACAGGCTACGAGCAGTACTTC.

The rearrangement uses TRBV4-3 and TRBJ2-1, with a tentative D call TRBD2 (6 bases). The CDR3 consists of 16 residues. Trimming took off 1 base at V and 7 bases at J, with 17 bases between the two ends. Germline V gene data show CDR1 as LGHNA and CDR2 as YSLEER. This chain's CDR3 is CASSQGSGLEGNEQFF. Here the CDR3 DNA reads TGCGCCAGCAGCCAAGGATCCGGACTGGAGGGGAATGAGCAGTTCTTC.

The chain uses TRBV28 and TRBJ2-7; tentatively, D is TRBD2 (6 bases). This CDR3 has 13 residues. Trimming cost V 4 bases and J 4 bases, with 11 bases left between them. CDR1 is MDHEN, CDR2 SYDVKM, per germline. CDR3 sequence (DNA): TGTGCCAGCAGTTCCTTGAGCGGGTACGAGCAGTACTTC. Its protein product is CASSSLSGYEQYF.

This chain links TRBV27 with TRBJ2-1, with D tentatively TRBD1 (5 bases). Trimming stripped 3 bases from V and 10 bases from J, with 13 bases between. Germline assignment: CDR1 MNHEY and CDR2 SMNVEV (reference sequence). CDR3 length: 13 amino acids. The CDR3 spells CASSLTGAREQFF. Here the CDR3 DNA reads TGTGCCAGCAGTTTGACTGGGGCTAGGGAGCAGTTCTTC.

This clone was recorded only once. This rearrangement joins TRBV9 to TRBJ2-5; perhaps TRBD1 as D (5 bases). Germline-derived CDR1 and CDR2 are SGDLS and YYNGEE. CDR3 size: 15 residues. Trimming took off 0 bases at V and 5 bases at J, with 14 bases between the two ends. In DNA, the CDR3 is TGTGCCAGCAGCGTAGAGGGGTTGTATAGGGAGACCCAGTACTTC. Translation gives CASSVEGLYRETQYF.

This sequence joins TRBV29-1 and TRBJ1-2; weak D call: TRBD1 (6 bases). V was pared by 7 bases and J by 8 bases, with 29 bases between. In germline, CDR1 is SQVTM, CDR2 ANQGSEA. This CDR3 is built from 16 residues. The CDR3 sequence: CSAELSGQSWFGGYTF. The CDR3 coding sequence is TGCAGCGCGGAACTCTCAGGACAGTCGTGGTTTGGGGGCTACACCTTC.

This clone was recorded only once. Other DNA sequences in this sample translate to the same CDR3. The V call is TRBV4-1, the J call TRBJ2-1; D tentatively reads TRBD1 or TRBD2 (5 bases each). This CDR3 region has 13 residues. Trimming took off 1 base at V and 9 bases at J, with 10 bases between the two ends. Germline assignment: CDR1 MGHRA and CDR2 YSYEKL. Here the CDR3 DNA reads TGCGCCAGCAGCCAAGTTTTTGGGGGTGAGCAGTTCTTC. Translation gives CASSQVFGGEQFF.

This clone came up once. The rearrangement links TRBV7-9 to TRBJ2-6, with D maybe TRBD1 (5 bases). This CDR3 region has 16 residues. Germline V gives CDR1 SEHNR, CDR2 FQNEAQ (reference sequence). Trimming pared 4 bases from V and 0 bases from J, leaving 10 bases between. CDR3 loop: CASSSLTVSGANVLTF. CDR3 in DNA: TGTGCCAGCAGCTCCTTGACAGTCTCTGGGGCCAACGTCCTGACTTTC.

This clone was counted once. V and J are TRBV18 and TRBJ2-6; 7 bases map to TRBD1. The CDR3 runs to 17 residues. Germline V gene sequence: CDR1 KGHSH, CDR2 LQKENI. The J segment lost 0 bases and the V segment lost 3 bases, leaving 5 bases of the junction unmatched. The CDR3 spells CASSPGTVPSGANVLTF. In DNA, the CDR3 is TGTGCCAGCTCACCCGGGACAGTCCCCTCTGGGGCCAACGTCCTGACTTTC. The variable domain in full, with the rest retrieved from reference TRBV18 and TRBJ2-6, is NAGVMQNPRHLVRRRGQEARLRCSPMKGHSHVYWYRQLPEEGLKFMVYLQKENIIDESGMPKERFSAEFPKEGPSILRIQQVVRGDSAAYFCASSPGTVPSGANVLTFGAGSRLTVL.

Concerning this clone: A much larger clone lies one base from this, so it may be a read error. V usage is TRBV6-4 and J usage is TRBJ2-1; 11 bases are a match to TRBD1. This CDR3 comprises 14 residues. Germline V gene data show CDR1 as MRHNA and CDR2 as SNTAGT. J gave up 6 bases and V 5 bases, and 3 bases lay outside the gene matches. CDR3 sequence (DNA): TGTGCCAGCAGTTCCGGGACAGGGGGCAATGAGCAGTTCTTC. Residues: CASSSGTGGNEQFF.

The chain joins TRBV7-2 to TRBJ2-3; unclear D gene. Trimming pared 4 bases from V and 4 bases from J, leaving 9 bases between. Per the germline V gene, CDR1 is SGHTA and CDR2 is FQGNSA. The CDR3 has 13 residues. CDR3 sequence (DNA): TGTGCCAGCAGCTGGACCGCACCAGATACGCAGTATTTT. Translation gives CASSWTAPDTQYF.

This rearrangement joins TRBV27 to TRBJ2-5; D gene uncertain. The CDR3 extends over 11 amino acids. V was clipped by 6 bases and J by 5 bases, with 7 bases between them. Germline lookup yields CDR1 MNHEY and CDR2 SMNVEV (reference sequence). The CDR3 loop reads CASSPGETQYF. The CDR3, as DNA: TGTGCCAGCAGCCCTGGGGAGACCCAGTACTTC.

The V gene is TRBV5-5, the J gene TRBJ1-1; TRBD1 might be the D (6 bases). The germline V gene encodes CDR1 SGHKS and CDR2 YYEKEE (reference sequence). V was trimmed by 1 base and J by 12 bases, leaving 16 bases between them. The CDR3 contains 13 residues. The CDR3 region has the DNA TGTGCCAGCAGCTTGATTACAGGGCGAGTGCCTTTCTTT. Protein product: CASSLITGRVPFF.

This chain links TRBV6-1 with TRBJ2-1; 7 bases line up with TRBD1. Looked up from germline, CDR1 is MNHNS and CDR2 is SASEGT. The CDR3 extends over 15 amino acids. The junction had 7 bases not matched to a gene; V was cut back by 6 bases and J by 2 bases. In nucleotides, the CDR3 is TGTGCCAGCAGCTCAGGGACAGCTGCCTACAATGAGCAGTTCTTC. Translation gives CASSSGTAAYNEQFF.

V gene TRBV5-4 combines with J gene TRBJ1-5, with D unresolved. The CDR3 runs to 13 residues. CDR1 SGHNT and CDR2 YYREEE come from the germline V gene (reference sequence). The V and J ends lost 10 bases and 3 bases respectively, with 14 bases between them. The chain's CDR3 is CAAGTGINQPQHF. In DNA, the CDR3 is TGTGCCGCCGGAACTGGGATCAATCAGCCCCAGCATTTT. The whole variable domain, filled in from reference TRBV5-4 and TRBJ1-5, reads ETGVTQSPTHLIKTRGQQVTLRCSSQSGHNTVSWYQQALGQGPQFIFQYYREEENGRGNFPPRFSGLQFPNYSSELNVNALELDDSALYLCAAGTGINQPQHFGDGTRLSIL.

This rearrangement joins TRBV19 to TRBJ2-1, with TRBD1 matching over 8 bases. The CDR3 covers 16 residues. Germline lookup yields CDR1 LNHDA and CDR2 SQIVND (reference sequence). With 1 base clipped from V and 7 bases from J, the junction kept 9 bases outside the gene matches. In DNA form, the CDR3 reads TGTGCCAGTAGTATAGTTCTAGGACAGGGCTTGAATGAGCAGTTCTTC. Its protein product is CASSIVLGQGLNEQFF.

The rearrangement joins TRBV6-5 to TRBJ2-1, with D unclear. V shed 6 bases and J shed 0 bases, with 12 bases lying between them. This CDR3 has 15 residues. The germline V gene encodes CDR1 MNHEY and CDR2 SVGAGI. CDR3 amino acids: CASSQRTASYNEQFF. For the CDR3, the DNA is TGTGCCAGCAGCCAAAGGACCGCCTCCTACAATGAGCAGTTCTTC.

The chain recombines TRBV11-2 with TRBJ2-3; D not certain. Germline CDR1 reads SGHAT; CDR2 reads FQNNGV. V lost 4 bases and J lost 4, with 9 bases in between. This CDR3 is 13 amino acids long. DNA of the CDR3: TGTGCCAGCAGCTCCCTTGGCTCAGATACGCAGTATTTT. Residues: CASSSLGSDTQYF.

V is TRBV7-9 and J is TRBJ2-2; TRBD2 might be the D (6 bases). Germline V gives CDR1 SEHNR, CDR2 FQNEAQ (reference sequence). The CDR3 runs to 14 residues. V lost 5 bases, J lost 6 bases, and 13 bases lay in between. The CDR3 here is CASSRLVGPGELFF. The CDR3 DNA sequence: TGTGCCAGCAGCCGACTAGTTGGCCCCGGGGAGCTGTTTTTT.

In nucleotides, the CDR3 is TGTGCCAGCAGCCCCGAAGGGGGTCCCTACGAGCAGTACTTC. Residues: CASSPEGGPYEQYF. J is TRBJ2-7 and V is TRBV9, with TRBD1 as a possible D gene (6 bases). V lost 4 bases to trimming and J lost 2 bases, with 13 bases between them. Germline values: CDR1 SGDLS, CDR2 YYNGEE. CDR3 length: 14 residues.

This clone was observed once. This chain connects TRBV30 to TRBJ1-1, with D uncertain. The CDR3 runs 14 residues. Trimming pared 0 bases from V and 1 base from J, leaving 9 bases between. The germline V gene has CDR1 GTSNPN and CDR2 SVGIG (reference sequence). CDR3 nucleotide sequence: TGTGCCTGGAGTGTACTTGGTCAGAACACTGAAGCTTTCTTT. Amino acids: CAWSVLGQNTEAFF.

V is TRBV5-1 and J is TRBJ2-7; 8 bases map to TRBD2. Trimming at V came to 7 bases and at J to 5 bases, leaving 11 bases not matched to a gene. The germline V gene encodes CDR1 SGHRS and CDR2 YFSETQ. The CDR3 sequence is 14 residues long. The CDR3 nucleotides are TGCGCCAGCGGTCTTTCCGGGACTAGTAACGAGCAGTACTTC. It encodes CASGLSGTSNEQYF. The variable domain in full, completed from reference TRBV5-1 and TRBJ2-7, reads KAGVTQTPRYLIKTRGQQVTLSCSPISGHRSVSWYQQTPGQGLQFLFEYFSETQRNKGNFPGRFSGRQFSNSRSEMNVSTLELGDSALYLCASGLSGTSNEQYFGPGTRLTVT.